These T cell receptor beta chains were read from a single sample in a study of shared clonotypes between healthy human individuals. This table comes from immunoSEQ multiplex PCR, and its TCRdb copy is limited to in-frame clones, with some not included. Of approximately 710,000 clones listed, about 90% are singletons. Material for sequencing was memory CD8+ T cells from PBMCs. Source of these receptors: a man between 18 and 29 years old in good health. Some clones in this sample may be carry-over from other donors' samples. Both conserved end residues are part of each CDR3. The order of the fields is D gene, V gene, J gene, clone size, CDR3 protein, CDR3 DNA. D genes are given only for firm matches. Rows may omit the clone size; those that give it use once, few, many or a size class.

>NA|TRBV7-8|TRBJ1-5|NA
CASSSDISGQPQHF
TGTGCCAGCAGCTCAGACATATCAGGACAGCCCCAGCATTTT
>TRBD1|TRBV7-8|TRBJ1-1|NA
CASSLDDRDLNTEAFF
TGTGCCAGCAGCTTAGATGACAGGGACCTGAACACTGAAGCTTTCTTT
>NA|TRBV6-6|TRBJ1-4|NA
CASRNPGPIYEKLFF
TGTGCCAGCAGGAACCCCGGTCCGATTTACGAAAAACTGTTTTTT
>NA|TRBV4-1|TRBJ2-3|NA
CASSQGEMVGTDTQYF
TGCGCCAGCAGCCAGGGGGAGATGGTTGGCACAGATACGCAGTATTTT
>NA|TRBV5-6|TRBJ2-2|NA
CASSFIRGAGELFF
TGTGCCAGCAGCTTCATCAGGGGGGCCGGGGAGCTGTTTTTT
>NA|TRBV2|TRBJ1-4|NA
CASSEGLVGQLFF
TGTGCCAGCAGTGAAGGACTCGTAGGACAACTGTTTTTT
>NA|TRBV5-1|TRBJ2-7|NA
CASRLTGRPYEQYF
TGCGCCAGCAGATTGACCGGAAGGCCCTACGAGCAGTACTTC
>TRBD2|TRBV19|TRBJ2-1|NA
CASTGLAGVLNEQFF
TGTGCCAGTACAGGACTAGCCGGGGTATTAAATGAGCAGTTCTTC
>NA|TRBV15|TRBJ2-4|NA
CATSRNNRDPIAKNIQYF
TGTGCCACCAGCAGGAATAACAGGGACCCCATAGCCAAAAACATTCAGTACTTC
>TRBD1|TRBV4-3|TRBJ2-7|NA
CASSQDDRANEQYF
TGCGCCAGCAGCCAAGATGACAGGGCTAACGAGCAGTACTTC
>TRBD2|TRBV4-1|TRBJ2-7|once
CASSQELSIQGLSYEQYF
TGCGCCAGCAGCCAAGAATTATCCATCCAGGGACTATCCTACGAGCAGTACTTC
>NA|TRBV6-5|TRBJ2-2|NA
CASSYDTRRSSGELFF
TGTGCCAGCAGTTACGACACCCGCCGTTCTAGCGGGGAGCTGTTTTTT
>NA|TRBV28|TRBJ2-7|NA
CASSSGRELPVEQYF
TGTGCCAGCAGTTCCGGTAGGGAGCTCCCGGTCGAGCAGTACTTC
>TRBD1|TRBV7-9|TRBJ2-7|NA
CASSLGDRGYEQYF
TGTGCCAGCAGCTTAGGGGACAGGGGTTACGAGCAGTACTTC
>NA|TRBV27|TRBJ1-1|NA
CASGTGAGNTEAFF
TGTGCCAGCGGTACTGGGGCAGGGAACACTGAAGCTTTCTTT
>TRBD1|TRBV29-1|TRBJ2-7|NA
CSVGAGTGIYEQYF
TGCAGCGTTGGGGCCGGGACAGGCATCTACGAGCAGTACTTC
>NA|TRBV7-8|TRBJ1-1|NA
CASSLRGLTEAFF
TGTGCCAGCAGCTTACGGGGCCTCACTGAAGCTTTCTTT
>TRBD1|TRBV19|TRBJ2-1|NA
CASSSSGTGYNEQFF
TGTGCCAGTAGCAGTTCGGGGACAGGGTACAATGAGCAGTTCTTC
>NA|TRBV21-1|TRBJ1-5|NA
CARGPNQPQHF
TGTGCCAGAGGACCAAATCAGCCCCAGCATTTT
>NA|TRBV7-3|TRBJ2-1|NA
CASSLGLRHEQFF
TGTGCCAGCAGCTTAGGTCTCCGGCATGAGCAGTTCTTC
>NA|TRBV12-5|TRBJ2-2|NA
CASGSPEGAANTGELFF
TGTGCTAGTGGTTCCCCTGAAGGGGCTGCGAACACCGGGGAGCTGTTTTTT
>NA|TRBV19|TRBJ2-7|NA
CASSPVSWYEQYF
TGTGCCAGTAGTCCGGTCTCGTGGTACGAGCAGTACTTC
>NA|TRBV12-5|TRBJ2-1|NA
CASGLTGAAYNEQFF
TGTGCTAGTGGTTTGACGGGAGCCGCCTACAATGAGCAGTTCTTC
>NA|TRBV15|TRBJ2-1|NA
CATSLLTLYNEQFF
TGTGCCACCAGCCTTTTGACTCTCTACAATGAGCAGTTCTTC
>TRBD2|TRBV13|TRBJ2-1|NA
CASSSLAGGGNEQFF
TGTGCCAGCAGCTCCCTAGCGGGAGGAGGCAATGAGCAGTTCTTC
>NA|TRBV7-2|TRBJ2-7|NA
CASTTLSSSYEQYF
TGTGCCAGCACCACGTTATCGAGCTCCTACGAGCAGTACTTC
>TRBD1|TRBV27|TRBJ2-1|NA
CASSPQGVATSSYNEQFF
TGTGCCAGCAGTCCGCAGGGGGTGGCAACGAGCTCCTACAATGAGCAGTTCTTC
>TRBD1|TRBV4-2|TRBJ2-7|NA
CASSVRTGPDEQYF
TGTGCCAGCAGCGTAAGGACAGGCCCTGACGAGCAGTACTTC
>NA|TRBV5-4|TRBJ1-2|NA
CASSLNGGLIANYGYTF
TGTGCCAGCAGTCTTAACGGAGGGTTGATAGCTAACTATGGCTACACCTTC
>NA|TRBV30|TRBJ1-1|NA
CAWRGRGLTEAFF
TGTGCCTGGAGGGGGCGGGGTCTTACTGAAGCTTTCTTT
>TRBD2|TRBV4-1|TRBJ2-7|NA
CASSPHTGYRTSGSYEQYF
TGCGCCAGCAGCCCTCATACAGGGTACAGGACTAGCGGGAGTTACGAGCAGTACTTC
>TRBD1|TRBV15|TRBJ2-7|NA
CATSRGQGNRYEQYF
TGTGCCACCAGCAGAGGACAGGGGAACCGCTACGAGCAGTACTTC
>NA|TRBV6-5|TRBJ2-1|NA
CASSYSTGELYNEQFF
TGTGCCAGCAGTTACTCGACGGGGGAGCTCTACAATGAGCAGTTCTTC
>TRBD2|TRBV4-1|TRBJ2-1|NA
CASSQAPLAANNEQFF
TGCGCCAGCAGCCAAGCCCCCCTAGCGGCGAACAATGAGCAGTTCTTC
>TRBD2|TRBV9|TRBJ2-3|NA
CASSGFREAADTQYF
TGTGCCAGCAGCGGCTTTCGGGAGGCAGCAGATACGCAGTATTTT
>NA|TRBV29-1|TRBJ1-1|NA
CSVVVGWTEAFF
TGCAGCGTTGTAGTGGGTTGGACTGAAGCTTTCTTT
>NA|TRBV5-1|TRBJ2-7|NA
CASSLDRGRYEQYF
TGCGCCAGCAGCTTGGATAGGGGACGCTACGAGCAGTACTTC
>NA|TRBV28|TRBJ1-1|NA
CASRLGRDTEAFF
TGTGCCAGCAGGTTGGGGCGGGACACTGAAGCTTTCTTT
>NA|TRBV6-1|TRBJ2-1|NA
CASSESAFPIGQFF
TGTGCCAGCAGTGAAAGCGCCTTTCCTATCGGGCAGTTCTTC
>NA|TRBV6-5|TRBJ2-2|once
CASRLTIYGELFF
TGTGCCAGCAGACTAACAATCTACGGGGAGCTGTTTTTT
>NA|TRBV15|TRBJ1-2|NA
CATSRAPVRLYGYTF
TGTGCCACCAGCAGAGCCCCCGTTCGGCTTTATGGCTACACCTTC
>NA|TRBV30|TRBJ1-5|once
CAWSVGGRGQPQHF
TGTGCCTGGAGTGTCGGGGGTAGGGGTCAGCCCCAGCATTTT
>NA|TRBV7-9|TRBJ2-5|NA
CASSPSYLLETQYF
TGTGCCAGCAGCCCCAGTTACCTCTTGGAGACCCAGTACTTC
>NA|TRBV5-6|TRBJ2-7|NA
CASSLGGLAYLSYEQYF
TGTGCCAGCAGCCTCGGAGGGCTAGCCTACCTCTCCTACGAGCAGTACTTC
>NA|TRBV19|TRBJ1-5|NA
CASMDPWGPQHF
TGTGCCAGTATGGACCCTTGGGGGCCCCAGCATTTT
>TRBD2|TRBV2|TRBJ2-3|NA
CASGGLAGEPFTDTQYF
TGTGCCAGCGGGGGACTAGCGGGAGAGCCCTTCACAGATACGCAGTATTTT
>NA|TRBV7-6|TRBJ2-7|NA
CASSSGWVTYEQYF
TGTGCCAGCAGCTCTGGATGGGTTACCTACGAGCAGTACTTC
>TRBD1|TRBV7-7|TRBJ2-7|NA
CASSLGQGAYEQYF
TGTGCCAGCAGCTTAGGACAGGGGGCCTACGAGCAGTACTTC
>TRBD2|TRBV27|TRBJ2-1|NA
CASSLTAGGAYNEQFF
TGTGCCAGCAGTTTAACGGCGGGAGGAGCCTACAATGAGCAGTTCTTC
>NA|TRBV5-6|TRBJ2-1|NA
CASSLFEGQGEQFF
TGTGCCAGCAGCTTGTTTGAGGGGCAGGGTGAGCAGTTCTTC
>NA|TRBV10-1|TRBJ2-7|NA
CASSDNLGREQYF
TGCGCCAGCAGCGACAACTTAGGCCGCGAGCAGTACTTC
>TRBD1|TRBV9|TRBJ1-1|few
CASSPRDRATEAFF
TGTGCCAGCAGCCCCCGGGACAGGGCAACTGAAGCTTTCTTT
>TRBD2|TRBV11-2|TRBJ2-3|NA
CASSTRREGLADTQYF
TGTGCCAGCAGCACGAGGCGGGAGGGTCTGGCAGATACGCAGTATTTT
>TRBD1|TRBV11-1|TRBJ1-1|NA
CASSLTQGATEAFF
TGTGCCAGCAGCTTAACACAGGGGGCGACTGAAGCTTTCTTT
>NA|TRBV27|TRBJ2-7|NA
CASSSLPQGYILHEQYF
TGTGCCAGCAGTTCCCTTCCGCAGGGGTATATCCTTCACGAGCAGTACTTC
>NA|TRBV7-8|TRBJ2-1|many
CASSLTVPDYNEQFF
TGTGCCAGCAGCTTAACTGTTCCGGATTACAATGAGCAGTTCTTC